The T cell receptor (beta chain) under discussion was sequenced for a study of PD-L1 blockade in urothelial cancer. The CDR3 totals 14 residues. Between the trimmed V and J ends, which lost 5 bases and 2 bases, there was a span of 12 bases. The germline gives CDR1 MDHEN, CDR2 SYDVKM. Assay used: immunoSEQ multiplex PCR; TCRdb lists only in-frame clones, some missing. The sample shows 35,000 to 55,000 clones, more than 65% of them seen only once. There were between 1 and 8 samples from each patient, taken pretreatment and on-treatment. Sequenced here: PBMCs, sampled around atezolizumab (anti-PD-L1) treatment. The chain joins TRBV28 to TRBJ1-2, with a tentative D call TRBD1 (6 bases). The receptor's source is a man between 65 and 85 years old with urothelial cancer. The CDR3 sequence: CASSPYRANYGYTF. Written as DNA, the CDR3 is TGTGCCAGCAGTCCTTACAGGGCAAACTATGGCTACACCTTC.